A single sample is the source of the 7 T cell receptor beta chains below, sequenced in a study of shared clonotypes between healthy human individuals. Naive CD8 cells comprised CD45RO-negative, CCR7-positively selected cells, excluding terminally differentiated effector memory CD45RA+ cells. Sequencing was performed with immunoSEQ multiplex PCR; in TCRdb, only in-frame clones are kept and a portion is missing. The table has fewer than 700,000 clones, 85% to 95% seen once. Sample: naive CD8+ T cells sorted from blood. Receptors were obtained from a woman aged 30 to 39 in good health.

The DNA of the CDR3 is TGTGCCAGTGCCGTTCAGGGGGGCCCCGACGAGCAGTACTTC. It encodes CASAVQGGPDEQYF. This chain connects TRBV28 to TRBJ2-7; a weak D match, TRBD1 (7 bases). Germline assignment: CDR1 MDHEN and CDR2 SYDVKM. V lost 9 bases, J lost 5 bases, and 20 bases lay in between. The CDR3 consists of 14 residues.

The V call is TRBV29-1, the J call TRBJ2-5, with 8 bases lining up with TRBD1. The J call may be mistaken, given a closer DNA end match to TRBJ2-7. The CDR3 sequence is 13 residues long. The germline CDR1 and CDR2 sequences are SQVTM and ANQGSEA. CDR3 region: CSVGGVGQGEQYF. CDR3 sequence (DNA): TGCAGCGTTGGGGGGGTTGGACAGGGCGAGCAGTACTTC.

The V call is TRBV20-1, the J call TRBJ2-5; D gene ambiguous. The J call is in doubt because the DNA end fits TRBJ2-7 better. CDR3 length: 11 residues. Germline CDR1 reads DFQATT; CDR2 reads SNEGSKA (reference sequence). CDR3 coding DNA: TGCAGTGCTCCGGACCTCTACGAGCAGTACTTC. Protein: CSAPDLYEQYF.

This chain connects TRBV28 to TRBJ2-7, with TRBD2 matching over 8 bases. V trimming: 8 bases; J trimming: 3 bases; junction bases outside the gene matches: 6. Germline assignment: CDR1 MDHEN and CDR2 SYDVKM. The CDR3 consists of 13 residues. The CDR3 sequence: CASAPGGIYEQYF. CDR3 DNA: TGTGCCAGCGCTCCGGGGGGGATCTACGAGCAGTACTTC. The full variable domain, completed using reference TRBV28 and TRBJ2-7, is DVKVTQSSRYLVKRTGEKVFLECVQDMDHENMFWYRQDPGLGLRLIYFSYDVKMKEKGDIPEGYSVSREKKERFSLILESASTNQTSMYLCASAPGGIYEQYFGPGTRLTVT.

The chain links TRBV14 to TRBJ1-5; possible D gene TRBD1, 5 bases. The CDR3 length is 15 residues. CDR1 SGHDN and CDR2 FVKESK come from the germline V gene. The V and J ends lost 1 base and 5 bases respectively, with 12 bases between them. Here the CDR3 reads CASSQGQGQDQPQHF. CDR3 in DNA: TGTGCCAGCAGCCAAGGTCAGGGTCAGGATCAGCCCCAGCATTTT.

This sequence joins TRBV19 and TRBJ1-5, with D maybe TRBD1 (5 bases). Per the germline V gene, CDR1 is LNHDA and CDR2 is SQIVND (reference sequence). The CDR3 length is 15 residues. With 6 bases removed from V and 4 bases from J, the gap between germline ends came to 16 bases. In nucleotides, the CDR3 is TGTGCCAGTAGGGACACTACCTTCGGGAATCAGCCCCAGCATTTT. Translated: CASRDTTFGNQPQHF.

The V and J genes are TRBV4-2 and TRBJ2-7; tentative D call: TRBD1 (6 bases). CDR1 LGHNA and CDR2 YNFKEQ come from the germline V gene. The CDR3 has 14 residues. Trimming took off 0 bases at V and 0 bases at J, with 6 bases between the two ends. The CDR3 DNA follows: TGTGCCAGCAGCCAAGAGGACAGCTCCTACGAGCAGTACTTC. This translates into CASSQEDSSYEQYF.